Listed below are T cell receptor beta chains from one sample, sequenced in a study of OX40 agonist ivuxolimab in advanced cancers. Assay used: immunoSEQ multiplex PCR; TCRdb lists only in-frame clones, some missing. The sample holds more than 45,000 clones, about four fifths seen once. This specimen consisted of CD4+ or CD8+ T cells sorted from blood, obtained in a trial of the OX40 agonist ivuxolimab. Source of these receptors: an adult with an advanced solid tumor such as melanoma, head and neck, liver or kidney cancer. Both conserved end residues are part of each CDR3. D genes are given only for firm matches. A row's size may be missing; if present it is once, few, many or a size class.

j_call d_call clone_size v_call cdr3_nt cdr3_aa
TRBJ2-5 - - TRBV15 TGTGCCACCAGCAGGAGAAAAGAGACCCAGTACTTC CATSRRKETQYF
TRBJ2-1 - once TRBV7-2 TGTGCCAGCAGCTCCGGGCCCAACAATGAGCAGTTCTTC CASSSGPNNEQFF
TRBJ2-7 - - TRBV5-4 TGTGCCAGCAGCTTACCCACAGGGAAGTACGAGCAGTACTTC CASSLPTGKYEQYF
TRBJ2-3 - - TRBV7-2 TGTGCCAGCAGCCCGGCGTTGGGAGATACGCAGTATTTT CASSPALGDTQYF
TRBJ1-4 - - TRBV12-5 TGTGCTAGTGGTTTGGTCGGGGTCGAAAAACTGTTTTTT CASGLVGVEKLFF
TRBJ2-7 - - TRBV5-6 TGTGCCAGCAGCCCCGGGGGCAACTGGGAGCAGTACTTC CASSPGGNWEQYF
TRBJ2-5 - - TRBV6-6 TGTGCCAGCAGCGCCGGGACCCAGTACTTC CASSAGTQYF
TRBJ1-1 - few TRBV5-5 TGTGCCAGCAGCCGTAATTCGGATCTAGGCACTGAAGCTTTCTTT CASSRNSDLGTEAFF
TRBJ2-5 - - TRBV7-2 TGTGCCAGCAGCTCCGGGACGGGGGAGACGAAGACCCAGTACTTC CASSSGTGETKTQYF
TRBJ2-2 - - TRBV20-1 TGCAGTGCCCCCGTGTTCGGGGAGCTGTTTTTT CSAPVFGELFF
TRBJ2-2 - - TRBV6-6 TGTGCCAGCCAACCGGCCCAGGGGAACACCGGGGAGCTGTTTTTT CASQPAQGNTGELFF
TRBJ2-5 - - TRBV6-1 TGTGCCAGCAGTACCCAAACAGGTTACGGGGAGACCCAGTACTTC CASSTQTGYGETQYF